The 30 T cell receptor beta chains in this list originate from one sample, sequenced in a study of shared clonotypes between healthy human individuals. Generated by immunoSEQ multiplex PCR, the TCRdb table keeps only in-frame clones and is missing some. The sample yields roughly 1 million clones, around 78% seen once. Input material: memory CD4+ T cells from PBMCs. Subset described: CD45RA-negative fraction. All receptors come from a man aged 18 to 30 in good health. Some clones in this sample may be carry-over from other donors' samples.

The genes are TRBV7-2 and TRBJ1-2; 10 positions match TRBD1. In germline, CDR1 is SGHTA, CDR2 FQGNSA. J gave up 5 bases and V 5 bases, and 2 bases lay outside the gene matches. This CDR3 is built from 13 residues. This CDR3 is CASSRQGAYGYTF. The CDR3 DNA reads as TGTGCCAGCAGCCGACAGGGGGCATATGGCTACACCTTC.

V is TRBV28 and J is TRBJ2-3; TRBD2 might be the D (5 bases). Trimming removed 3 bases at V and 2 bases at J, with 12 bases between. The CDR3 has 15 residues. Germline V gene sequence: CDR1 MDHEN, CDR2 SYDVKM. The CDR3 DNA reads TGTGCCAGCAGTTTTCGCGGAGACTACACAGATACGCAGTATTTT. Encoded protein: CASSFRGDYTDTQYF. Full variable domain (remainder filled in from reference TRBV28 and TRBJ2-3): DVKVTQSSRYLVKRTGEKVFLECVQDMDHENMFWYRQDPGLGLRLIYFSYDVKMKEKGDIPEGYSVSREKKERFSLILESASTNQTSMYLCASSFRGDYTDTQYFGPGTRLTVL.

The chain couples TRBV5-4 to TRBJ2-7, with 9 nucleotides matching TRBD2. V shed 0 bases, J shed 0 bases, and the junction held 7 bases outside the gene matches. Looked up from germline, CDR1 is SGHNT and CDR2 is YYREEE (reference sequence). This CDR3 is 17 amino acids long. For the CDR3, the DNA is TGTGCCAGCAGCTTGGGAGGGTCTAGCGGGGACTCCTACGAGCAGTACTTC. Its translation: CASSLGGSSGDSYEQYF.

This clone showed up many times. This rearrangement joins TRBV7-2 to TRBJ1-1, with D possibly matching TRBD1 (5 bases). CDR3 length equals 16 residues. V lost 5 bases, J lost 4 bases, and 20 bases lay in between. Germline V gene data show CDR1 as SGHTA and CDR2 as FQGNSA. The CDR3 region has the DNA TGTGCCAGCAGCCCCGGGGGAGCCCGAAGGGGCACTGAAGCTTTCTTT. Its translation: CASSPGGARRGTEAFF.

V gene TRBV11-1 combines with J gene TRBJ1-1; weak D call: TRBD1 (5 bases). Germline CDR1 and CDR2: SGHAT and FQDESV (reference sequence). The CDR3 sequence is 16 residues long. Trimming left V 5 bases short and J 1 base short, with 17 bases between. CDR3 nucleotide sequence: TGTGCCAGCAGCCCCGGATTGGGACGGGGGAACACTGAAGCTTTCTTT. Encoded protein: CASSPGLGRGNTEAFF. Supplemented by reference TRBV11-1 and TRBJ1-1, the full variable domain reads EAEVAQSPRYKITEKSQAVAFWCDPISGHATLYWYRQILGQGPELLVQFQDESVVDDSQLPKDRFSAERLKGVDSTLKIQPAELGDSAMYLCASSPGLGRGNTEAFFGQGTRLTVV.

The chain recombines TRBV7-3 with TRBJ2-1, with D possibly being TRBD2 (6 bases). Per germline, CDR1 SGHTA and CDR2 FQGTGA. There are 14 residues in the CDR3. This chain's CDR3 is CASNPGQGGNEQFF. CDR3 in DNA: TGTGCATCCAACCCAGGCCAGGGAGGTAATGAGCAGTTCTTC.

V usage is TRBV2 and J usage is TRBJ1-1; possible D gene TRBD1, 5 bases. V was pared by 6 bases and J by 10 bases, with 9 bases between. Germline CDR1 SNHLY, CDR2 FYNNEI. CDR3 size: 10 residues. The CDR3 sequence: CASSRELAFF. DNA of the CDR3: TGTGCCAGCAGCAGGGAACTAGCTTTCTTT.

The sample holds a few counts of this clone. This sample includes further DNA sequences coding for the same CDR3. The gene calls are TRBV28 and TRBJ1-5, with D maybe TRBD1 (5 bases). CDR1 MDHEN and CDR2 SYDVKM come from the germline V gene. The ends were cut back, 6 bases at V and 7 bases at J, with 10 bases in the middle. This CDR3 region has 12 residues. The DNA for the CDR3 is TGTGCCAGCAGCCCCCAGGGACAGCCCCAGCATTTT. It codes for CASSPQGQPQHF. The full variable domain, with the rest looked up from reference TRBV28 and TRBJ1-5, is DVKVTQSSRYLVKRTGEKVFLECVQDMDHENMFWYRQDPGLGLRLIYFSYDVKMKEKGDIPEGYSVSREKKERFSLILESASTNQTSMYLCASSPQGQPQHFGDGTRLSIL.

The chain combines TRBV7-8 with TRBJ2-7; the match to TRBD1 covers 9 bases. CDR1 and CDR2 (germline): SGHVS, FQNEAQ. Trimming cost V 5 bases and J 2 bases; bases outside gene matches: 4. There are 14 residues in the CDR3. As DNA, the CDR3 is TGTGCCAGCAGCGAAGGGACAGGGCCCTACGAGCAGTACTTC. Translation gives CASSEGTGPYEQYF.

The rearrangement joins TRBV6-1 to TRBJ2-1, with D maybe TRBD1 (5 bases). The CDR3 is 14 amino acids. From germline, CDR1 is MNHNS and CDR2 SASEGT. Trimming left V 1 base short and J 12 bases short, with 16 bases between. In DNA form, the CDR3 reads TGTGCCAGCAGTGAAGACAGGCGACCCAAGGGGCAGTTCTTC. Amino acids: CASSEDRRPKGQFF.

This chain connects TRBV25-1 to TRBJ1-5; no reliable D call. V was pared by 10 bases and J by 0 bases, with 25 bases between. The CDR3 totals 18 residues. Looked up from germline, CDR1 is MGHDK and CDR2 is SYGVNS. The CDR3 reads CATHTIPSNSNSNQPQHF. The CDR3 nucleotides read TGTGCCACGCACACCATCCCCTCCAACAGTAATAGCAATCAGCCCCAGCATTTT.

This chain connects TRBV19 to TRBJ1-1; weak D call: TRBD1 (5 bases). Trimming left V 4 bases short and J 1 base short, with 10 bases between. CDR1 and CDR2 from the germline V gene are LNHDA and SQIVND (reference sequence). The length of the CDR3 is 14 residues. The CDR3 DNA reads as TGTGCCAGTAGTAAGGGACCCCAGAACACTGAAGCTTTCTTT. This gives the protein CASSKGPQNTEAFF.

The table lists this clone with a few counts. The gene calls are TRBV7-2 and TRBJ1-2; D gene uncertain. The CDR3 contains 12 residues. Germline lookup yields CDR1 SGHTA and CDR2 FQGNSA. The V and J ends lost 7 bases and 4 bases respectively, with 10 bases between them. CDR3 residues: CASTKVGYGYTF. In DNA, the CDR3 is TGTGCCAGCACCAAAGTCGGCTATGGCTACACCTTC.

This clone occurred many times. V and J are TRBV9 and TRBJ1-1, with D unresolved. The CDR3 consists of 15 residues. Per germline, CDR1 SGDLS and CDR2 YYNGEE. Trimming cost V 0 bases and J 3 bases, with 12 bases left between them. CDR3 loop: CASSVGWWRDTEAFF. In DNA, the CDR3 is TGTGCCAGCAGCGTAGGATGGTGGAGGGACACTGAAGCTTTCTTT.

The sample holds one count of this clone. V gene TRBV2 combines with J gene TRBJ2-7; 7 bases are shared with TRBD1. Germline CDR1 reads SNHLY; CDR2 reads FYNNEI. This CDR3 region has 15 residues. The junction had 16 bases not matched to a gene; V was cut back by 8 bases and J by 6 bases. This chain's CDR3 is CASQTFRDSASEQYF. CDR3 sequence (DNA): TGTGCCAGCCAGACATTCCGGGACAGCGCTTCCGAGCAGTACTTC.

The CDR3 DNA is TGCAGCGCCACCTCGGGGAAGGCTGAAGCTTTCTTT. Translation gives CSATSGKAEAFF. The chain carries TRBV29-1 and TRBJ1-1; D unclear. Germline V CDR1 and CDR2: SQVTM, ANQGSEA. The V end lost 7 bases, the J end lost 6 bases, and 15 bases lay between the germline ends. The CDR3 runs 12 residues.

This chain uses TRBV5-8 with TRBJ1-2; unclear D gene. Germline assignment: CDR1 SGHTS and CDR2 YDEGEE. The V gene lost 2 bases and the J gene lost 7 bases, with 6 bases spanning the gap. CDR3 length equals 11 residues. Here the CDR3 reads CASSLMGGYTF. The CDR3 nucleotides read TGTGCCAGCAGCTTAATGGGTGGCTACACCTTC.

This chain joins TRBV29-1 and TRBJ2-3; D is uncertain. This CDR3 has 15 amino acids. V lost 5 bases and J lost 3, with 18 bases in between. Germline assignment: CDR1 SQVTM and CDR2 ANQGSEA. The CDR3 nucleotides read TGCAGCGTTAGTACCCCGGCAGGCACGACAGATACGCAGTATTTT. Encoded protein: CSVSTPAGTTDTQYF.

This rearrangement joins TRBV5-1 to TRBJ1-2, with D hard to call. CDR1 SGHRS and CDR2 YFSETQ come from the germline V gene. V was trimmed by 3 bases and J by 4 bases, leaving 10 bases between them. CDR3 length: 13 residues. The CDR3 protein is CASSSIFSYGYTF. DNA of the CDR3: TGCGCCAGCAGCTCAATCTTTAGCTATGGCTACACCTTC.

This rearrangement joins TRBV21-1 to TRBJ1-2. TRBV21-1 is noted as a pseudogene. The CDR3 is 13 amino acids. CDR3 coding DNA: TGTGCCAGCAGCACTCAACGGGGTAATGGCTACACCTTC. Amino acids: CASSTQRGNGYTF.

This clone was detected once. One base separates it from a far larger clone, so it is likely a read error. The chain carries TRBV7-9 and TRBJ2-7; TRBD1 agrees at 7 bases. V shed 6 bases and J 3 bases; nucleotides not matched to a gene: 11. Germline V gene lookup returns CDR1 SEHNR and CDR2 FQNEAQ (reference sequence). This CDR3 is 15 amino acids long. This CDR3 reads CASSSLGAGGYEQYF. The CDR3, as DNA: TGTGCCAGCAGTTCCCTGGGGGCAGGGGGCTACGAGCAGTACTTC.

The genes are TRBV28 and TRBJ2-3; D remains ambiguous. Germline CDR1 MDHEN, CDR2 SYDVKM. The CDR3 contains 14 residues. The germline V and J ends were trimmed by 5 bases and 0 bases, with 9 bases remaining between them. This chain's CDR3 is CASSVAISTDTQYF. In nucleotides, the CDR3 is TGTGCCAGCAGTGTAGCAATCAGCACAGATACGCAGTATTTT.

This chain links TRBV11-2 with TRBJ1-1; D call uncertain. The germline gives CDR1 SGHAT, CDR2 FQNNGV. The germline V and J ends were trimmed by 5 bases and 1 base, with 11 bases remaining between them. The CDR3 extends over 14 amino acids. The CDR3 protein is CASSPPRRNTEAFF. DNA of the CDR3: TGTGCCAGCAGCCCCCCCAGGCGGAACACTGAAGCTTTCTTT.

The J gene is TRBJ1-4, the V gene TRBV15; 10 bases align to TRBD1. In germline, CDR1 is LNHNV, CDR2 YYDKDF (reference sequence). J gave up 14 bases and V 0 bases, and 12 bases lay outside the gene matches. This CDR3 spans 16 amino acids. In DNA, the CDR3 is TGTGCCACCAGCAGAGATGAGGGGGGACAGGGGATCGACCTGTTTTTT. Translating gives CATSRDEGGQGIDLFF.

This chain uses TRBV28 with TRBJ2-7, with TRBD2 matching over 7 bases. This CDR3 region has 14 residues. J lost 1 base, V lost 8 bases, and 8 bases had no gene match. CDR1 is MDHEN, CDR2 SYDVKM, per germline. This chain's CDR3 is CASYAGDGSYEQYF. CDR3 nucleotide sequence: TGTGCCAGCTACGCGGGGGACGGATCCTACGAGCAGTACTTC.

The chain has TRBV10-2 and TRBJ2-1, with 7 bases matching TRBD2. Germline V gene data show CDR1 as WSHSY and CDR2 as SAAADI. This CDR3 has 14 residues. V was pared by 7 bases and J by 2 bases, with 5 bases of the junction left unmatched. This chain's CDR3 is CASTLAETYNEQFF. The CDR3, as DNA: TGCGCCAGCACTCTAGCGGAGACCTACAATGAGCAGTTCTTC.

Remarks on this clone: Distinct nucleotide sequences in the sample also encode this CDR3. In nucleotides, the CDR3 is TGTGCCTGGAGGGGAACCTACGAGCAGTACTTC. It codes for CAWRGTYEQYF. The rearrangement joins TRBV30 to TRBJ2-7; D is undetermined. Per germline, CDR1 GTSNPN and CDR2 SVGIG (reference sequence). This CDR3 comprises 11 residues. The V gene lost 3 bases and the J gene lost 2 bases, with 5 bases spanning the gap. Supplemented by reference TRBV30 and TRBJ2-7, the full variable domain reads SQTIHQWPATLVQPVGSPLSLECTVEGTSNPNLYWYRQAAGRGLQLLFYSVGIGQISSEVPQNLSASRPQDRQFILSSKKLLLSDSGFYLCAWRGTYEQYFGPGTRLTVT.

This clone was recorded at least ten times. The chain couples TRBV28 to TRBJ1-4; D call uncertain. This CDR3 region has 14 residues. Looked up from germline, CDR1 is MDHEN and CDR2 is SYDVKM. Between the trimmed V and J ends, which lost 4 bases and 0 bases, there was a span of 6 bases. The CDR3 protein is CASSSFATNEKLFF. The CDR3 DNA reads TGTGCCAGCAGTTCCTTTGCAACTAATGAAAAACTGTTTTTT.

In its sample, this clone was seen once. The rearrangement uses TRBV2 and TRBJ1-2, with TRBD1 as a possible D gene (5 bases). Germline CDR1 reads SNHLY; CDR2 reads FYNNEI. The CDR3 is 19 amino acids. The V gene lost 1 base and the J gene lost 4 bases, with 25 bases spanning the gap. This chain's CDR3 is CASSEEDIPREGWVYGYTF. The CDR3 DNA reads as TGTGCCAGCAGTGAAGAGGACATCCCCCGGGAGGGGTGGGTCTATGGCTACACCTTC.

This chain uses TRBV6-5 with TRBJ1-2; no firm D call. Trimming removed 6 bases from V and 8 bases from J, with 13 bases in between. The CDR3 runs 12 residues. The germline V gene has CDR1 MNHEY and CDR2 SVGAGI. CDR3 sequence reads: CASRGESRGYTF. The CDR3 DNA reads TGTGCCAGCAGAGGTGAGAGCCGCGGCTACACCTTC.